This TCR beta chain was identified during a study of beta chain features in type 1 diabetes. General study points: People with Type 1 diabetes carried modestly yet significantly shorter TCRB CDR3s in all four CD4+ subsets.

This clone came up a few times. Its specificity is not known. Since all of the isolated RNA was reverse transcribed, expressed TCRB transcripts were what got sequenced. An average of approximately 3.6 million reads was obtained for naive, central memory and regulatory T cell samples. Profiling relied on immunoSEQ multiplex PCR, and the TCRdb table lists in-frame clones only, not all of them. The sample yields more than 300,000 clones, around 10% seen once. CD4+ naive, central memory, regulatory and stem cell-like memory subsets were isolated by sorting on CD45RO/CCR7/CD25/CD127/CD95/CD27. Sorted populations all exceeded 95% purity. This TCR was recovered from a man aged 25-40 years with type 1 diabetes. Sequences were obtained from central memory CD4+ T cells from blood.

CDR3 in amino acids: CASSEWTGEFQPQHF. Written as DNA, the CDR3 is TGTGCCAGCAGTGAGTGGACAGGGGAATTTCAGCCCCAGCATTTT. This chain joins TRBV2 and TRBJ1-5; the match to TRBD1 covers 9 bases. The CDR3 runs to 15 residues. V was pared by 3 bases and J by 6 bases, with 6 bases of the junction left unmatched. CDR1 and CDR2 from the germline V gene are SNHLY and FYNNEI.